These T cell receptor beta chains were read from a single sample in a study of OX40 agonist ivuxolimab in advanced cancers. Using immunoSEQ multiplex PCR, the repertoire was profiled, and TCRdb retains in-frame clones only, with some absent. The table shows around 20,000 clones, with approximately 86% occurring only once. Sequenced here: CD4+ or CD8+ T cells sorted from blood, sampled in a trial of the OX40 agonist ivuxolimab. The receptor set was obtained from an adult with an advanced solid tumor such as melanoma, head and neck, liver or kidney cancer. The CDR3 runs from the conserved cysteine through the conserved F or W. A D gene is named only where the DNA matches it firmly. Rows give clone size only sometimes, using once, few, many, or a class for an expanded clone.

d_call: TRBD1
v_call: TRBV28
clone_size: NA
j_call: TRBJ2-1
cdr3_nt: TGTGCCAGCAAAGAGGGGGCGAGGGATGAGCAGTTCTTC
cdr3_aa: CASKEGARDEQFF

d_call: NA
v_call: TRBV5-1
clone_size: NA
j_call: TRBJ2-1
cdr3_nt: TGCGCCAGCAGTTTCCTTCTCGGAGGGTTGATCCACAATGAGCAGTTCTTC
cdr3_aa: CASSFLLGGLIHNEQFF

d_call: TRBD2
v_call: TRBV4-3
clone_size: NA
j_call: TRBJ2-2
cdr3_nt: TGCGCCAGCAGCCAAGATATCCCGCTTAGCGGGTCTAGGCTTAGCGGGGAGCTGTTTTTT
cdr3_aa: CASSQDIPLSGSRLSGELFF

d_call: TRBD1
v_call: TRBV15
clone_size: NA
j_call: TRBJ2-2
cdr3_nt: TGTGCCACCAGCAGAGATTTGGGACAGGGGGCGACCGGGGAGCTGTTTTTT
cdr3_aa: CATSRDLGQGATGELFF

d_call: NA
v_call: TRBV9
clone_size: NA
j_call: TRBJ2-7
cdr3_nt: TGTGCCAGCAGCGCAACCCCAGGGGAACGGGACGAGCAGTACTTC
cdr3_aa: CASSATPGERDEQYF

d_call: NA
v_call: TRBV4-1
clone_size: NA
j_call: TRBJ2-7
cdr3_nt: TGCGCCAGCAGCCCGGGGGAGCCCTACGAGCAGTACTTC
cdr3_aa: CASSPGEPYEQYF

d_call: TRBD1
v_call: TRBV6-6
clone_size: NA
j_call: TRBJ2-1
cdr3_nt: TGTGCCAGTAGACAGGGGGTATTAGGCGAGCAGTTCTTC
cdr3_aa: CASRQGVLGEQFF

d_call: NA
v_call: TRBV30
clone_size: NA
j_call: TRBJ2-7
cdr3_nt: TGTGCCTGGAGTGTATTGGGGGCGGACGAGCAGTACTTC
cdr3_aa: CAWSVLGADEQYF

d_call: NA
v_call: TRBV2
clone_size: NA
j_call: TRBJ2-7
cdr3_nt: TGTGCCAGCGGCCGGGAGCCAGTCGAGCAGTACTTC
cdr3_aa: CASGREPVEQYF

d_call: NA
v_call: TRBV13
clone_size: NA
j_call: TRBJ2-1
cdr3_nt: TGTGCCAGCAGCTTGGGTCTGGCCTTTCCCCTAGGCAATGAGCAGTTCTTC
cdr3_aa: CASSLGLAFPLGNEQFF

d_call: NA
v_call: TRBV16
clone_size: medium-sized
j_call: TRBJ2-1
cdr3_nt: TGTGCCAGCAGCGGCGGCGGGGCCAATGAGCAGTTCTTC
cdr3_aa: CASSGGGANEQFF

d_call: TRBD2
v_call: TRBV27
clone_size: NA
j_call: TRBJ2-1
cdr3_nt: TGTGCCAGCAGTTCGGGACTAGCGGGGTACAATGAGCAGTTCTTC
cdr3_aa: CASSSGLAGYNEQFF

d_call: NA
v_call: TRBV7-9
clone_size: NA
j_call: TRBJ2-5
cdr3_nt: TGTGCCAGCAGCTTAGCTCACCTCCCGCAAGAGACCCAGTACTTC
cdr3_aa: CASSLAHLPQETQYF

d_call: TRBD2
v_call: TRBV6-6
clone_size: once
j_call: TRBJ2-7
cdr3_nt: TGTGCCAGCAGTTACGGGCTAGCGGCATCCTACGAGCAGTACTTC
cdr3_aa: CASSYGLAASYEQYF

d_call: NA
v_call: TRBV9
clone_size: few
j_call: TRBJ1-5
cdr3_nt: TGTGCCAGCAGCGTAGCTCTGGGGTCGGGCGGAAGCAATCAGCCCCAGCATTTT
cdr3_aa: CASSVALGSGGSNQPQHF

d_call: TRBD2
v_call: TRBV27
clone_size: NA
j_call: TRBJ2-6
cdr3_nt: TGTGCCAGCAGTTTGCTAGCGGGGAGCTCTGGGGCCAACGTCCTGACTTTC
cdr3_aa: CASSLLAGSSGANVLTF

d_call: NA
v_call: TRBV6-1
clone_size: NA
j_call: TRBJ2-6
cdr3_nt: TGTGCCAGCAGTGAATCGTCAGGGTCTGGGGCCAACGTCCTGACTTTC
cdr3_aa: CASSESSGSGANVLTF

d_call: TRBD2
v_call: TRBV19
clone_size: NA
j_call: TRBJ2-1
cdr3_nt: TGTGCCAGTAGTATAGGTAGCGGGGAGGGGTATGAGCAGTTCTTC
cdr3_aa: CASSIGSGEGYEQFF

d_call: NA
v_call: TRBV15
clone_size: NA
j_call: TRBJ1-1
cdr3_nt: TGTGCCACCAGCAGAGAGTATATGGACGGAGGAGGGTACACTGAAGCTTTCTTT
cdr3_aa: CATSREYMDGGGYTEAFF

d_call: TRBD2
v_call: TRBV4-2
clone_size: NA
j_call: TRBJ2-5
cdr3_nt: TGTGCCAGCAGCCAAGATGGCGCGGGAGGCGAGACCCAGTACTTC
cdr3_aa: CASSQDGAGGETQYF

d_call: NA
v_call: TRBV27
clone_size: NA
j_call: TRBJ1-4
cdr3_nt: TGTGCCAGCAGTTTATCGTGGGGTGAAAAACTGTTTTTT
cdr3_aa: CASSLSWGEKLFF

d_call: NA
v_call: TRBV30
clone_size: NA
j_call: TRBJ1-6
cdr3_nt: TGTGCCTGGAGTAGTAGTCTGGCAGGGAACTCACCCCTCCACTTT
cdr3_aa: CAWSSSLAGNSPLHF

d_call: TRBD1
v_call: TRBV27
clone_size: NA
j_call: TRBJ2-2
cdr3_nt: TGTGCCAGCAGGCCTATAGGAGACAGGGGTAACACCGGGGAGCTGTTTTTT
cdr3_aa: CASRPIGDRGNTGELFF

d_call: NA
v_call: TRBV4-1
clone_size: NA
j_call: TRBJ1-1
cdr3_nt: TGCGCCAGCAGCCTCTCGGGACCCGTTGGAACTGAAGCTTTCTTT
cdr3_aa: CASSLSGPVGTEAFF

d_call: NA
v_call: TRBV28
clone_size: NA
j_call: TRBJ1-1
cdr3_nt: NA
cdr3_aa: CASSSSQGQELNTEAFF

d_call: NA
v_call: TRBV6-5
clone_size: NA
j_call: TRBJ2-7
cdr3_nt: TGTGCCAGCACCGCGGGACCGTACGAGCAGTACTTC
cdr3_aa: CASTAGPYEQYF

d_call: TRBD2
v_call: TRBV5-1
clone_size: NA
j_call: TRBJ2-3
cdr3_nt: TGCGCCAGCAGCTTAACGGGAGGGCCGGGAGATACGCAGTATTTT
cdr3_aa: CASSLTGGPGDTQYF

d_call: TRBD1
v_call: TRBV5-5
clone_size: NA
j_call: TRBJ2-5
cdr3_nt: TGTGCCAGCAGCTTGGGGACAGGGGTGGAGACCCAGTACTTC
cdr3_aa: CASSLGTGVETQYF

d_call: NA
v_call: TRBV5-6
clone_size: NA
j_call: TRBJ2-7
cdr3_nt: TGTGCCAGCAGCAAGGAAGGGGGGGCCTTCTACGAGCAGTACTTC
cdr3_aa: CASSKEGGAFYEQYF

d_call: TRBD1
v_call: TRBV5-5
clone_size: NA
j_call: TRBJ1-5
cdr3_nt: TGTGCCAGCAGCTTGGAACAGGGGTGGGATCAGCCCCAGCATTTT
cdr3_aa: CASSLEQGWDQPQHF

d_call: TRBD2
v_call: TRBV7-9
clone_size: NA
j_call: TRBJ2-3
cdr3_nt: TGTGCCAGCAGCTTAGTCGCACTAGCGGGACTTCATACGCAGTATTTT
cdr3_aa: CASSLVALAGLHTQYF

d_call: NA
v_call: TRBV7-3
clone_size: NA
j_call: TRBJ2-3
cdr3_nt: TGTGCCAGCAGCCCCCTGGGGCGATTTGATACGCAGTATTTT
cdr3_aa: CASSPLGRFDTQYF